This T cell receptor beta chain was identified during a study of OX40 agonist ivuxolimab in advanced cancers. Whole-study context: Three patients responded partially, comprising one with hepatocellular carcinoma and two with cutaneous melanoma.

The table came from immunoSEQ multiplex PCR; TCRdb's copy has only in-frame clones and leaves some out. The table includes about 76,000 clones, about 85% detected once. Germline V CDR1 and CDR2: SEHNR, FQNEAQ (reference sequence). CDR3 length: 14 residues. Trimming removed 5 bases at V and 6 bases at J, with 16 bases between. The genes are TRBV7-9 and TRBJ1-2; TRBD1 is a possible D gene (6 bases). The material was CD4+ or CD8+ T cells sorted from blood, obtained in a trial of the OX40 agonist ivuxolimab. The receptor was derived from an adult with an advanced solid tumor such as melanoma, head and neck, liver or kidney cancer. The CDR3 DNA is TGTGCCAGCAGCCGCGAAACAGGGATTAATGGCTACACCTTC. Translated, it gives CASSRETGINGYTF.